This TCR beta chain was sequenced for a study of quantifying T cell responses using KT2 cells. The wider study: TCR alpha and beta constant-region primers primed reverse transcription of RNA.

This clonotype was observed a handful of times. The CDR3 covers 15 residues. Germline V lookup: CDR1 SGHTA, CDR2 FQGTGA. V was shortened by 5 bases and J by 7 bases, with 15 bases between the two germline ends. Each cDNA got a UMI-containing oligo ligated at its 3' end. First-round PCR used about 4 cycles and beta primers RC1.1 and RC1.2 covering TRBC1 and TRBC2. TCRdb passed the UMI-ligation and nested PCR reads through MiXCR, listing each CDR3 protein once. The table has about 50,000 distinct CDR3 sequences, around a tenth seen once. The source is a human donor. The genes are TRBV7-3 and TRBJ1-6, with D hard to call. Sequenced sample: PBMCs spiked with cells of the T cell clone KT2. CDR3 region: CASSEEGLQNSPLHF. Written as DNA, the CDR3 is TGTGCCAGCAGCGAAGAGGGCCTACAGAATTCACCCCTCCACTTT.